This T cell receptor beta chain came from a study of T cell repertoires in cytomegalovirus infection (dated by TCRdb to between 2018 and 2021). Study-wide context: The peptide stimulations were aimed at well-studied HLA-B-restricted epitopes as well as recently identified HLA-C-restricted CMV epitopes, whose presentation resists viral immunomodulation. Donor HLA type was relevant to the analysis, because carriage of CMV infection together with the matching HLA type was indicated by public TCR beta signatures. Results and caveats for the whole study, not just this receptor: The ex vivo response was dominated by HLA-C-restricted CMV-specific TCR beta clonotypes, which also provided the single most frequent clonotype in two of eight donors. Carriers of CMV infection plus the relevant HLA type were discriminated by the cumulative frequency of public TCR beta family members in the study cohort and in an independent roughly 350-donor cohort.

The treatment or condition label of this sample denotes: in vitro stimulation with specific CMV peptide epitopes to enrich CMV-specific T cells. These reads were obtained on an Illumina HiSeq 1500. TCRdb passed the public sequencing reads through fastp at Q25 and MiXCR, retaining productive beta sequences. Records with the same CDR3 protein are collapsed into one entry carrying the most frequent genes and DNA. The sample table holds tens of thousands of distinct CDR3 sequences, of which about 44% were seen once. The top ten constitute just over 90% of the sample. In the case of this clonotype: The antigen this receptor binds is unknown. No much larger clone exists at a distance of one base, and base qualities are not known.

Sequenced material: CD8+ T cells from cultured PBMCs, taken from culture after CMV antigen stimulation. The clonotype was recovered from a human donor in good health (CMV status not recorded). Some clones in this sample may be carry-over from other donors' samples.

The bases read TGTGCCAGCAGCAAGCCGGGACAGGAAAACTTAGAAGGCTACACCTTC. Protein translation: CASSKPGQENLEGYTF. The sequence is built from TRBV7-9 and TRBJ1-2; TRBD1 matches 8 bases in the middle. The germline V gene (reference sequence) specifies SEHNR as CDR1 and FQNEAQ as CDR2. From V the trimming removes 5 bases and from J it removes 8 bases, while the gene matches leave 16 bases of the junction unaccounted for. Counted from cysteine to phenylalanine, this CDR3 has 16 amino acids. The kept DNA is CDR3 alone, 48 bases in frame from the first base.